This TCR beta chain was captured by sequencing in a study of cytomegalovirus exposure and HLA in healthy donors. Study-level findings and limits: Earlier results showed most TCR beta V segments being productive about 90% or about 30% of the time.

Note on this clone: Its antigen is as yet unknown.

Use of 60 Vbeta and 13 Jbeta primers characterized the PCR. The table came from immunoSEQ multiplex PCR; TCRdb's copy has only in-frame clones and leaves some out. The sample holds about 130,000 clones; 73% are singletons and the top ten take approximately 4.3%. This CDR3 region has 14 residues. The germline V gene has CDR1 SEHNR and CDR2 FQNEAQ (reference sequence). V shed 3 bases and J 7 bases; nucleotides not matched to a gene: 6. The TCR was taken from a man aged 60 to 75 in good health and CMV-seropositive. The J gene is TRBJ1-2, the V gene TRBV7-9, with 9 bases matching TRBD1. Sequencing was done on a sample of PBMCs. CDR3 loop: CASSLDRGTGGYTF. The CDR3 nucleotides are TGTGCCAGCAGCTTGGACAGGGGAACAGGTGGCTACACCTTC.